Here is one T cell receptor beta chain with its context. Its antigen is unidentified. The CDR3 length is 14 residues. Germline V gives CDR1 SQVTM, CDR2 ANQGSEA. This sample was included in a study of human CD8 memory T cell subsets. The PBMC were obtained by density gradient separation from buffy coats of healthy donors. Total CD8+ T cells were enriched by a separation that was negative and magnetic. By UMI-labeled 5' RACE, the TCR beta libraries were made. TCRdb re-called the 5' RACE reads and shows each CDR3 protein once, DNA omitted. The sample holds under 11,000 distinct CDR3 sequences. Regarding the study as a whole: Diversity, per Chao1 estimates, appeared greater in stem-like memory T cells than in precursor exhausted T cells.

This TCR came from a human donor in good health. Material for sequencing was CD8+ T cells from PBMCs. The chain combines TRBV29-1 with TRBJ2-5; with no DNA, the TCRdb D assignment of TRBD2 cannot be verified. CDR3 protein: CSVEAREQRETQYF.